One T cell receptor (beta chain) is described in this entry. This table comes from immunoSEQ multiplex PCR, and its TCRdb copy is limited to in-frame clones, with some not included. The sample lists 300,000 to 450,000 clones; 87% were seen once. These data originate in a study of blood T cell repertoires in COVID-19. The CDR3 has 14 residues. The germline gives CDR1 SGHNT, CDR2 YYREEE (reference sequence). The J segment lost 3 bases and the V segment lost 2 bases, leaving 2 bases of the junction unmatched. The V call is TRBV5-4, the J call TRBJ2-3; 8 bases agree with TRBD2. The source is a woman in her sixties with COVID-19, enrolled during active disease. The material sequenced was peripheral blood. CDR3 loop: CASSFRLATDTQYF. DNA of the CDR3: TGTGCCAGCAGCTTCCGACTAGCGACAGATACGCAGTATTTT.